This T cell receptor beta chain was recorded in a study of radiation and T cells in renal cell carcinoma. On the study more broadly: Nephrectomy followed 15 Gy stereotactic body radiation by 4 weeks. Study-wide points: No pretreatment tumor biopsies were available for baseline clonotypes.

The time point was: baseline pretreatment blood. Treatment in this sample: 15 Gy SBRT to primary tumor, nephrectomy 4 weeks later. After SBRT, blood was collected at 2 and 4 weeks, plus baseline. The repertoire was sequenced with immunoSEQ multiplex PCR; TCRdb's copy has only in-frame clones and lacks some. This sample has about 130,000 clones; 70% to 90% occur once, and the top ten carry around 12%. Losses at the gene ends were 9 bases for V and 5 bases for J; bases not matched to a gene: 15. Per the germline V gene, CDR1 is SNHLY and CDR2 is FYNNEI. CDR3 size: 16 residues. Remarks on this clone: Its specificity is unknown.

J is TRBJ2-2 and V is TRBV2; 7 nucleotides match TRBD2. Sequenced here: blood, sampled from a patient whose treatment included radiotherapy and nephrectomy. The sequence was obtained from a woman in her forties or fifties with renal cell carcinoma. CDR3 protein: CASSWEAGVVTGELFF. The CDR3 DNA sequence: TGTGCCAGTTCTTGGGAGGCGGGGGTGGTTACCGGGGAGCTGTTTTTT.